The next 8 T cell receptor beta chains were all read from a single sample in a study of T-cell reconstitution after alpha-beta-depleted transplantation in children. Unique molecular identifiers were used in preparing the TCRbeta library. TCRdb called the PCR reads again in MiXCR, with one record for every CDR3 protein. The sample contains a few hundred thousand distinct CDR3 sequences, roughly 9% of which appear only once. The sample in question was PBMCs from the stem cell graft donor, obtained from the stem cell graft. The receptor source for this set is a human donor who donated a stem cell graft to a child with acute lymphoblastic leukemia.

This clonotype was observed a handful of times. The rearrangement joins TRBV6-2 or TRBV6-3 to TRBJ1-1; D call uncertain. The germline V gene encodes CDR1 MNHEY and CDR2 SVGEGT. V was clipped by 7 bases and J by 2 bases, with 14 bases between them. The length of the CDR3 is 14 residues. CDR3 sequence (DNA): TGTGCCAGCACGTTCAGGATATTTAACACTGAAGCTTTCTTT. This encodes CASTFRIFNTEAFF.

The V gene is TRBV6-2 or TRBV6-3, the J gene TRBJ1-5; the match to TRBD1 covers 7 bases. Looked up from germline, CDR1 is MNHEY and CDR2 is SVGEGT. This CDR3 comprises 18 residues. With V trimmed by 4 bases and J by 3 bases, 15 bases remained unmatched. CDR3 in amino acids: CASSSPGQRELFNQPQHF. The CDR3 DNA follows: TGTGCCAGCAGTTCGCCGGGACAGAGAGAACTTTTCAATCAGCCCCAGCATTTT.

The rearrangement links TRBV4-2 to TRBJ2-5; 8 bases align to TRBD2. This CDR3 comprises 14 residues. The germline gives CDR1 LGHNA, CDR2 YNFKEQ. The trim removed 5 bases at V and 4 bases at J, leaving 6 bases unmatched. This CDR3 reads CASSTRAGGETQYF. In nucleotides, the CDR3 is TGTGCCAGCAGCACCCGGGCGGGGGGAGAGACCCAGTACTTC.

This rearrangement joins TRBV5-6 to TRBJ2-3; 9 bases match TRBD2. The CDR3 sequence is 16 residues long. Germline CDR1 reads SGHDT; CDR2 reads YYEEEE. Unmatched junction bases numbered 10, after V lost 4 bases and J lost 4 bases. The CDR3 coding sequence is TGTGCCAGCAGCGGGGTTAGCGGGGGAAGGGCAGATACGCAGTATTTT. Translation gives CASSGVSGGRADTQYF. The full variable domain, rest sourced from reference TRBV5-6 and TRBJ2-3, is DAGVTQSPTHLIKTRGQQVTLRCSPKSGHDTVSWYQQALGQGPQFIFQYYEEEERQRGNFPDRFSGHQFPNYSSELNVNALLLGDSALYLCASSGVSGGRADTQYFGPGTRLTVL.

This clonotype was seen many times. The chain has TRBV12-3 or TRBV12-4 and TRBJ2-2; a possible D gene is TRBD1 (6 bases). CDR3 length: 14 amino acids. Between the trimmed V and J ends, which lost 1 base and 3 bases, there was a span of 6 bases. CDR3 DNA: TGTGCCAGCAGTTTAGGGGGGCACACCGGGGAGCTGTTTTTT. This translates into CASSLGGHTGELFF.

This clonotype was picked up a small number of times. The rearrangement joins TRBV4-2 to TRBJ1-1; tentative D call: TRBD1 (6 bases). This CDR3 region has 13 residues. V was shortened by 3 bases and J by 8 bases, with 13 bases between the two germline ends. From germline, CDR1 is LGHNA and CDR2 YNFKEQ. The CDR3 reads CASSHTLGAEAFF. The DNA of the CDR3 is TGTGCCAGCAGCCATACATTGGGGGCCGAAGCTTTCTTT.

This chain links TRBV7-8 with TRBJ2-3; TRBD2 aligns across 8 bases. The germline V gene encodes CDR1 SGHVS and CDR2 FQNEAQ. This CDR3 comprises 14 residues. V shed 2 bases, J shed 3 bases, and the junction held 1 base outside the gene matches. CDR3 DNA: TGTGCCAGCAGCTTACAGCGGGGGACAGATACGCAGTATTTT. Protein: CASSLQRGTDTQYF.

At least ten counts were recorded for this clonotype. The chain carries TRBV4-2 and TRBJ1-2; D is possibly TRBD1 (5 bases). This CDR3 has 13 amino acids. The V end was cut by 1 base, the J end by 8 bases, with 11 bases between. Germline values: CDR1 LGHNA, CDR2 YNFKEQ. CDR3 bases: TGTGCCAGCAGCCAAGTTGGCAGGGAAGGCTACACCTTC. As protein: CASSQVGREGYTF.